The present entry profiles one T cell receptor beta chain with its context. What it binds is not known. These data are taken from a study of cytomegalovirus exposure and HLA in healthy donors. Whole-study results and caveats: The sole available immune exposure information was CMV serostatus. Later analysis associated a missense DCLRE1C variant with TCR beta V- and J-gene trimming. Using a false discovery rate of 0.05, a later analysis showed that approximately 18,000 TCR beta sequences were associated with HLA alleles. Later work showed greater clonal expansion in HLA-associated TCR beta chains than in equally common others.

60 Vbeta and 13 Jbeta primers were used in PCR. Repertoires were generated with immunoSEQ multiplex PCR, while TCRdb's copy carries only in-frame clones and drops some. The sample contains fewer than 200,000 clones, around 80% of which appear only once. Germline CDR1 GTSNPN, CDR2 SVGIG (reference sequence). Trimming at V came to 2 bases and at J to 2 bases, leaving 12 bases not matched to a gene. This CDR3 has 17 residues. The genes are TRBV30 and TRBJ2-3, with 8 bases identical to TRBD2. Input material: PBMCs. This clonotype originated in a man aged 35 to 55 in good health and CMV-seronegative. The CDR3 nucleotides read TGTGCCTGGAGTCTGGGACCGGGACTAGAAATCACAGATACGCAGTATTTT. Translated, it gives CAWSLGPGLEITDTQYF. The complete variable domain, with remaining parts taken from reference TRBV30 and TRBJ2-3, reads SQTIHQWPATLVQPVGSPLSLECTVEGTSNPNLYWYRQAAGRGLQLLFYSVGIGQISSEVPQNLSASRPQDRQFILSSKKLLLSDSGFYLCAWSLGPGLEITDTQYFGPGTRLTVL.